Presented here are 11 T cell receptor beta chains from one specimen sequenced in a study of cytomegalovirus exposure and HLA in healthy donors. PCR amplification relied on 60 Vbeta primers (plus 13 Jbeta primers). Sequencing used immunoSEQ multiplex PCR; TCRdb keeps in-frame clones, though not all of them. The table records fewer than 150,000 clones, 76% of them present only once. The specimen sequenced was PBMCs. These receptors all stem from a man aged 50-59 years in good health and CMV-seropositive.

The chain couples TRBV5-1 to TRBJ2-1; 12 nucleotides match TRBD2. J lost 6 bases, V lost 4 bases, and 5 bases had no gene match. Germline CDR1 and CDR2: SGHRS and YFSETQ. This CDR3 has 15 amino acids. CDR3 amino acids: CASSRTSGAINEQFF. As DNA, the CDR3 is TGCGCCAGCAGCAGGACTAGCGGGGCCATCAATGAGCAGTTCTTC. The entire variable domain, with the rest obtained from reference TRBV5-1 and TRBJ2-1, is as follows: KAGVTQTPRYLIKTRGQQVTLSCSPISGHRSVSWYQQTPGQGLQFLFEYFSETQRNKGNFPGRFSGRQFSNSRSEMNVSTLELGDSALYLCASSRTSGAINEQFFGPGTRLTVL.

This clone has only a few counts. The rearrangement uses TRBV6-5 and TRBJ1-4; D is perhaps TRBD1 (5 bases). Germline CDR1 MNHEY, CDR2 SVGAGI. V was cut by 5 bases and J by 5 bases, with 12 bases left in between. The CDR3 length is 14 residues. For the CDR3, the DNA is TGTGCCAGCAGTGGACATGGGATAAATGAAAAACTGTTTTTT. Protein product: CASSGHGINEKLFF.

The chain joins TRBV18 to TRBJ2-7; D call uncertain. Trimming shortened V by 6 bases and J by 2 bases, and 8 bases separated the two germline ends. Germline V gene data show CDR1 as KGHSH and CDR2 as LQKENI. There are 12 residues in the CDR3. The CDR3 protein is CASSGSTYEQYF. The CDR3, as DNA: TGTGCCAGCTCGGGCAGTACCTACGAGCAGTACTTC.

This clone has just a few counts. The rearrangement links TRBV11-2 to TRBJ1-4; 11 bases are a match to TRBD1. V trimming: 5 bases; J trimming: 8 bases; junction bases outside the gene matches: 4. Per germline, CDR1 SGHAT and CDR2 FQNNGV. This CDR3 region has 14 residues. The CDR3 nucleotides read TGTGCCAGCAGCAAGGACAGGGGGCGAGAAAAACTGTTTTTT. Protein: CASSKDRGREKLFF.

With respect to this clone: Distinct nucleotide sequences in the sample also encode this CDR3. The chain joins TRBV12-5 to TRBJ2-3, with D unresolved. Germline-derived CDR1 and CDR2 are LGHNT and FRNRAP. V lost 6 bases and J 3 bases, leaving 4 bases between the germline ends. The CDR3 totals 11 residues. The CDR3 spells CASGLTDTQYF. CDR3 bases: TGTGCTAGTGGACTGACAGATACGCAGTATTTT.

The chain links TRBV7-6 to TRBJ2-5, with 9 positions matching TRBD2. Near its end, the DNA agrees better with TRBJ2-7, so the J call may be wrong. This CDR3 is built from 15 residues. CDR1 SGHVS and CDR2 FNYEAQ come from the germline V gene. The CDR3 reads CASSLETSGTYEQYF. DNA for the CDR3: TGTGCCAGCAGCTTAGAGACTAGCGGAACCTACGAGCAGTACTTC.

This clone has more than one count but fewer than ten. The rearrangement uses TRBV5-1 and TRBJ1-1, with D maybe TRBD1 (5 bases). Trimming stripped 2 bases from V and 0 bases from J, with 11 bases between. The CDR3 contains 15 residues. Germline V gene data show CDR1 as SGHRS and CDR2 as YFSETQ. The CDR3 here is CASSFSPGMNTEAFF. The CDR3 DNA reads TGCGCCAGCAGCTTTTCGCCAGGGATGAACACTGAAGCTTTCTTT.

The chain employs TRBV27 and TRBJ2-5; D not certain. The length of the CDR3 is 13 residues. Germline CDR1 and CDR2: MNHEY and SMNVEV (reference sequence). V lost 7 bases and J lost 1, with 10 bases in between. DNA of the CDR3: TGTGCCAGCAAAAGACATTCCCAAGAGACCCAGTACTTC. It translates to CASKRHSQETQYF.

The chain's CDR3 is CASSSNQGYYGYTF. The CDR3 nucleotides read TGTGCCAGCAGCTCAAACCAGGGTTACTATGGCTACACCTTC. V gene TRBV7-8 combines with J gene TRBJ1-2; D may be TRBD1 (5 bases). This CDR3 is built from 14 residues. Germline V gives CDR1 SGHVS, CDR2 FQNEAQ. The V gene lost 4 bases and the J gene lost 3 bases, with 12 bases spanning the gap.

J is TRBJ1-4 and V is TRBV2; D is possibly TRBD1 (5 bases). V lost 5 bases and J lost 3, with 10 bases in between. Germline lookup yields CDR1 SNHLY and CDR2 FYNNEI. The CDR3 extends over 14 amino acids. CDR3 loop: CASSQGEANEKLFF. CDR3 nucleotides: TGTGCCAGCAGTCAGGGTGAAGCTAATGAAAAACTGTTTTTT.

This clone was observed a few times. This chain joins TRBV20-1 and TRBJ1-1, with 8 bases matching TRBD1. The CDR3 has 10 residues. With 6 bases clipped from V and 9 bases from J, the junction kept 3 bases outside the gene matches. Germline V gives CDR1 DFQATT, CDR2 SNEGSKA (reference sequence). This chain's CDR3 is CSADREKAFF. The DNA of the CDR3 is TGCAGTGCGGACAGGGAAAAAGCTTTCTTT.